This is a list of T cell receptor beta chains from one sample in a study of control samples from healthy donors and cancer patients. The assay was immunoSEQ multiplex PCR, and TCRdb's table has in-frame clones only and misses some. The sample consists of about 51,000 clones, more than 70% of them appearing once. Sequencing input: PBMCs. The receptors were gathered from a man aged 45-65 years with head and neck cancer. CDR3s include the opening cysteine and the closing phenylalanine or tryptophan. D genes are given only for firm matches. Not every row has a clone size; where given, it reads once, few, many or a size class.

TRBJ1-5 . . TRBV12-2 TGTGCAAGTCGCTCCTTTCCCGGCAGGGCCTATCAGCCCCAGCATTTT CASRSFPGRAYQPQHF
TRBJ2-5 . . TRBV2 TGTGCCAGCAGTCGAGGACAGAACCAAGAGACCCAGTACTTC CASSRGQNQETQYF
TRBJ2-1 TRBD2 . TRBV20-1 TGCAGTGCTAGTGGGGGAGCGGGGGGGCCTCAGCAGTTCTTC CSASGGAGGPQQFF
TRBJ2-7 TRBD1 . TRBV4-3 TGCGCCAGCAGCCAAGACTACAGGGGGCTTGACTACGAGCAGTACTTC CASSQDYRGLDYEQYF
TRBJ1-1 . . TRBV7-2 TGTGCCAGCAGCGGGTTTAGGGGTCGGACTGAAGCTTTCTTT CASSGFRGRTEAFF
TRBJ2-1 . . TRBV7-8 TGTGCCAGCAGCTTTACGGGCGGTGAGCAGTTCTTC CASSFTGGEQFF
TRBJ2-1 TRBD2 . TRBV7-9 TGTGCCAGCAGCTCCGGGACTACCCACAATGAGCAGTTCTTC CASSSGTTHNEQFF
TRBJ2-7 . . TRBV7-2 TGTGCCAGCAGCTTGGGACGGGGCTACGAGCAGTACTTC CASSLGRGYEQYF
TRBJ2-5 TRBD1 . TRBV6-5 TGTGCCAGCCTCAGAGGGGGCAAACAAGAGACCCAGTACTTC CASLRGGKQETQYF
TRBJ2-3 TRBD1 . TRBV28 TGTGCCAGCAGCCCGGGACAGGGGGGCACAGATACGCAGTATTTT CASSPGQGGTDTQYF
TRBJ2-4 . once TRBV9 TGTGCCAGCAGCGTAGCGGGTTCGGGGGGCACGGCCAAAAACATTCAGTACTTC CASSVAGSGGTAKNIQYF
TRBJ2-4 TRBD1 . TRBV5-6 TGTGCCAGCAGCCAGGGGGCCCAAGGGGGCAAAAACATTCAGTACTTC CASSQGAQGGKNIQYF
TRBJ1-6 TRBD1 . TRBV9 TGTGCCAGCAGCGCGTACGGGACAGGGGGTAATTCACCCCTCCACTTT CASSAYGTGGNSPLHF
TRBJ2-7 . . TRBV2 TGTGCCAGCAGTGTGGCCGGGGGGCCCTCCTACGAGCAGTACTTC CASSVAGGPSYEQYF
TRBJ1-5 . . TRBV6-2/TRBV6-3 TGTGCCAGCAGCTCCACAGGGCCAAATCAGCCCCAGCATTTT CASSSTGPNQPQHF
TRBJ2-7 . . TRBV11-2 TGTGCCAGCAGCCTAGGGAGTCCCGAGCAGTACTTC CASSLGSPEQYF
TRBJ2-4 . . TRBV20-1 TGCAGTGCTAGTTTTGTGGAGACTCCACGGAAAAACATTCAGTACTTC CSASFVETPRKNIQYF
TRBJ1-1 . . TRBV3-1/TRBV3-2 TGTGCCGCGGGGGGGCAAGTGAACACTGAAGCTTTCTTT CAAGGQVNTEAFF
TRBJ1-1 . once TRBV21-1 TGTGCCAGCAGCGGGCCGCGGGGCGCAGGGGCTTTCTTT CASSGPRGAGAFF
TRBJ2-5 . . TRBV7-9 TGTGCCAGCAGCTTATTTCGGCAAAACCAAGAGACCCAGTACTTC CASSLFRQNQETQYF
TRBJ2-5 TRBD1 once TRBV29-1 TGCAGCGTTCTGGACAGGTGGGAGACCCAGTACTTC CSVLDRWETQYF
TRBJ1-1 . . TRBV28 TGTGCCAGCAGTCCTTACGGGACAACTTTGAACACTGAAGCTTTCTTT CASSPYGTTLNTEAFF
TRBJ2-7 . . TRBV15 TGTGCCACCAGCAGAGGCGGGACTTCCTACGAGCAGTACTTC CATSRGGTSYEQYF
TRBJ1-6 . . TRBV5-6 TGTGCCAGCAGCTTGTGGGCTAATTCACCCCTCCACTTT CASSLWANSPLHF
TRBJ1-2 . . TRBV30 TGTGCCTGGATGATGGCAGTAGATGGCTACACCTTC CAWMMAVDGYTF
TRBJ2-7 . . TRBV5-6 TGTGCCAGCAGCGCGGACAGATCCCACGAGCAGTACTTC CASSADRSHEQYF
TRBJ2-2 TRBD1 . TRBV5-4 TGTGCCAGCAGCCCGGGGACAGGAGAAGCCGGGGAGCTGTTTTTT CASSPGTGEAGELFF
TRBJ2-6 . . TRBV11-2 TGTGCCAGCAGCTTAATGGGCGACTCTGGGGCCAACGTCCTGACTTTC CASSLMGDSGANVLTF
TRBJ2-7 TRBD1 . TRBV9 TGTGCCAGCAGCGCGGGTTTGGGACAGGGCGTCGAGCAGTACTTC CASSAGLGQGVEQYF
TRBJ2-1 TRBD2 . TRBV30 TGTGCCTGGGTCCCGACCAGACTAGCTCGGAAGTTCTTC CAWVPTRLARKFF
TRBJ2-5 . . TRBV11-2 TGTGCCAGCAGTTCCTCCGACAGAGCCCAAGAGACCCAGTACTTC CASSSSDRAQETQYF
TRBJ2-5 TRBD2 few TRBV6-2/TRBV6-3 TGTGCCAGCAGTAGCGGGGGGGGAAAAGAGACCCAGTACTTC CASSSGGGKETQYF
TRBJ1-4 TRBD1 . TRBV6-5 TGTGCCAGCAGACCCGCAGGGGGCAGGGTCGGGAAACTGTTTTTT CASRPAGGRVGKLFF
TRBJ1-3 . . TRBV19 TGTGCCAGTAGTATAGATAGGGCGGCTGGAAACACCATATATTTT CASSIDRAAGNTIYF
TRBJ2-3 TRBD2 . TRBV7-9 TGTGCCAGCAGCCCGGGCGGGGGAACAGATACGCAGTATTTT CASSPGGGTDTQYF
TRBJ2-3 . . TRBV5-1 TGCGCCAGCAGCTTGGGTGGGTACACAGATACGCAGTATTTT CASSLGGYTDTQYF
TRBJ2-7 TRBD2 once TRBV11-2 TGTGCCAGCAGCCCTGTCGGGACTAGCGACTCCTACGAGCAGTACTTC CASSPVGTSDSYEQYF
TRBJ2-7 TRBD2 . TRBV4-3 TGCGCCAGCAGCCAAGAGGTAGGAGAAGCGGGGGCGTCCTACGAGCAGTACTTC CASSQEVGEAGASYEQYF
TRBJ1-1 . . TRBV6-2/TRBV6-3 TGTGCCAGCAGTTACGGGGGGTACACTGAAGCTTTCTTT CASSYGGYTEAFF
TRBJ2-2 . . TRBV5-1 TGCGCCAGCAGCTGGGTCCACTCTATAGGGGACGGGGAGCTGTTTTTT CASSWVHSIGDGELFF
TRBJ1-5 . . TRBV6-5 TGTGCCAGCAGGGAGACCCCGGTCAATCAGCCCCAGCATTTT CASRETPVNQPQHF
TRBJ2-7 . . TRBV11-2 TGTGCCAGCAGCATCCAGGGCTACGAGCAGTACTTC CASSIQGYEQYF
TRBJ1-1 . . TRBV7-2 TGTGCCAGCAGCTTAGGGACCTCAGGGTCCACTGAAGCTTTCTTT CASSLGTSGSTEAFF